These T cell receptor beta chains were read from a single sample in a study of radiation and T cells in renal cell carcinoma. Some clones are missing from TCRdb's copy, which holds only in-frame ones; the method was immunoSEQ multiplex PCR. In the table there are 140,000 or so clones, 70% to 90% of which are singletons. The sample was blood, taken from a patient whose treatment included radiotherapy and nephrectomy. The receptors were gathered from a woman aged 50 to 60 with renal cell carcinoma. Each CDR3 is given with its conserved first and last residue. The D gene is left open where the match is weak. Clone size appears in some rows only: once, few, many, or a class for an expanded clone.

-,TRBJ1-6,-,TRBV2,CASSVRQMDNSPLHF,TGTGCCAGCAGTGTGAGGCAGATGGATAATTCACCCCTCCACTTT
-,TRBJ1-2,-,TRBV5-1,CASSLEAERGYTF,TGCGCCAGCAGCTTGGAGGCGGAGAGGGGCTACACCTTC
-,TRBJ1-2,TRBD1,TRBV19,CASTPRTGGIPGGYGYTF,TGTGCCAGTACCCCCCGGACAGGCGGTATACCCGGAGGCTATGGCTACACCTTC
-,TRBJ1-1,-,TRBV2,CASSEVLRNTEAFF,TGTGCCAGCAGTGAAGTACTAAGGAACACTGAAGCTTTCTTT
-,TRBJ1-1,TRBD1,TRBV11-3,CASSSGGNTEAFF,TGTGCCAGCAGCTCAGGGGGGAACACTGAAGCTTTCTTT
-,TRBJ1-6,-,TRBV11-2,CASSESSSPLHF,TGTGCCAGCAGCGAATCGTCTTCACCCCTCCACTTT
-,TRBJ1-6,-,TRBV11-2,CASSVRQVSSGSYNSPLHF,TGTGCCAGCAGCGTCCGACAGGTTTCCTCAGGATCCTATAATTCACCCCTCCACTTT
-,TRBJ1-5,-,TRBV13,CASSDGLNQPQHF,TGTGCCAGCTCGGACGGCCTCAATCAGCCCCAGCATTTT
-,TRBJ2-1,TRBD1,TRBV13,CASSLTGGPSNEQFF,TGTGCCAGCAGCCTTACAGGGGGCCCTTCCAATGAGCAGTTCTTC
-,TRBJ1-1,-,TRBV25-1,CASSEYPQGNMAFF,TGTGCCAGCAGTGAATATCCGCAGGGAAATATGGCTTTCTTT
few,TRBJ2-6,TRBD2,TRBV4-1,CASSQGPSGGFSGANVLTF,TGCGCCAGCAGCCAAGGGCCTAGCGGGGGGTTCTCTGGGGCCAACGTCCTGACTTTC
-,TRBJ2-1,-,TRBV15,CATSRGRRDYNEQFF,TGTGCCACCAGCAGGGGGCGCCGGGACTACAATGAGCAGTTCTTC
-,TRBJ2-3,TRBD2,TRBV29-1,CSVDSPSGGTDTQYF,TGCAGCGTTGACTCGCCTAGCGGGGGCACAGATACGCAGTATTTT
once,TRBJ1-2,-,TRBV9,CASSARTGNYGYTF,TGTGCCAGCAGCGCCAGGACGGGTAACTATGGCTACACCTTC
-,TRBJ2-7,-,TRBV6-5,CASSHPKGPGAEQYF,TGTGCCAGCAGCCATCCGAAAGGTCCGGGGGCCGAGCAGTACTTC
-,TRBJ2-3,TRBD2,TRBV19,CASSSRLAVGTDTQYF,TGTGCCAGTAGTAGCAGACTAGCGGTGGGGACAGATACGCAGTATTTT
-,TRBJ1-3,-,TRBV19,CASSIARGAGNTIYF,TGTGCCAGTAGTATAGCCCGAGGCGCTGGAAACACCATATATTTT
-,TRBJ1-1,-,TRBV2,CASKWRAMNTEAFF,TGTGCCAGCAAATGGAGGGCAATGAACACTGAAGCTTTCTTT
few,TRBJ1-4,-,TRBV19,CASSPPGLFSTNEKLFF,TGTGCCAGTAGTCCACCGGGACTCTTTTCAACTAATGAAAAACTGTTTTTT
-,TRBJ1-3,-,TRBV2,CASADGFSGNTIYF,TGTGCCAGCGCGGACGGTTTCTCTGGAAACACCATATATTTT
-,TRBJ1-2,-,TRBV6-5,CATRPGSGPDYGYTF,TGTGCCACCAGGCCCGGGAGCGGTCCTGACTATGGCTACACCTTC
-,TRBJ1-2,TRBD1,TRBV13,CASSLDRTGHGYTF,TGTGCCAGCAGCTTAGATCGGACAGGGCATGGCTACACCTTC
-,TRBJ1-1,-,TRBV15,CATSRIPVRRAFF,TGTGCCACCAGCAGAATACCGGTCAGGCGGGCTTTCTTT
once,TRBJ2-3,TRBD1,TRBV7-9,CASSPRTGGTDTQYF,TGTGCCAGCAGCCCCAGGACAGGGGGCACAGATACGCAGTATTTT
-,TRBJ1-6,-,TRBV27,CASSLLGNNSPLHF,TGTGCCAGCAGTTTACTAGGGAACAATTCACCCCTCCACTTT
few,TRBJ2-5,-,TRBV6-6,CASTQRAQGGTQYF,TGTGCCAGCACCCAAAGGGCGCAGGGGGGGACCCAGTACTTC
-,TRBJ2-5,-,TRBV4-1,CASSQRTAQIQETQYF,TGCGCCAGCAGCCAGAGGACGGCCCAGATTCAAGAGACCCAGTACTTC
-,TRBJ2-2,-,TRBV7-2,CASSLAANTGELFF,TGTGCCAGCAGCTTAGCGGCGAACACCGGGGAGCTGTTTTTT